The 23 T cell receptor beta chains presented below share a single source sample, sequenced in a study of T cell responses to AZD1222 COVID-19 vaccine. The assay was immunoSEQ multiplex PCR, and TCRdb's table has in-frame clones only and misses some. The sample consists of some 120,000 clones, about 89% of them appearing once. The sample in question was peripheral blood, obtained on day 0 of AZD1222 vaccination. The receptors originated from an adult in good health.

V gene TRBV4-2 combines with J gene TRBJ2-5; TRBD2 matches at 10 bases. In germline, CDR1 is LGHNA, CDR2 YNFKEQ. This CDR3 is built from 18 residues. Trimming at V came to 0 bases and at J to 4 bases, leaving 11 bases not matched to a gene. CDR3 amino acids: CASSQEVAGGKRGETQYF. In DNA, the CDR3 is TGTGCCAGCAGCCAAGAGGTAGCGGGAGGAAAAAGAGGAGAGACCCAGTACTTC.

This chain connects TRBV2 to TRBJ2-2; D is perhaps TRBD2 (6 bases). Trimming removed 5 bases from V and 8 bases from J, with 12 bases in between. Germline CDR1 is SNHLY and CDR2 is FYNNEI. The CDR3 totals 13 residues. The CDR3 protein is CASSTLEGGELFF. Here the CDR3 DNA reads TGTGCCAGCAGTACTTTGGAGGGTGGGGAGCTGTTTTTT.

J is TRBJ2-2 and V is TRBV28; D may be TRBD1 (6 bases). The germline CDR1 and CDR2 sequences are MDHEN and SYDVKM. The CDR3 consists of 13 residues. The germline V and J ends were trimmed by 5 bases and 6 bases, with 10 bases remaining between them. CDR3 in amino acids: CASSRDISGELFF. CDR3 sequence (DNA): TGTGCCAGCAGTCGGGACATCTCCGGGGAGCTGTTTTTT.

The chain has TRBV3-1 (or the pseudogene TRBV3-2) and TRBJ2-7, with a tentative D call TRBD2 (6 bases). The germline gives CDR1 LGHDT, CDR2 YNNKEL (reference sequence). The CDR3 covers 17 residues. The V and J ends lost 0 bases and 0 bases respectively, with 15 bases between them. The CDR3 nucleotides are TGTGCCAGCAGCCAAGATCAAGCGGGCCTAAGCTCCTACGAGCAGTACTTC. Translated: CASSQDQAGLSSYEQYF.

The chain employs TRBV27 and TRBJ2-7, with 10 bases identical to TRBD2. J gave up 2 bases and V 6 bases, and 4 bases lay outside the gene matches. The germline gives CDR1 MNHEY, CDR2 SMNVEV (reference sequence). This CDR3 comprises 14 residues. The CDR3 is CASSPGLAAYEQYF. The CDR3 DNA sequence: TGTGCCAGCAGCCCCGGACTAGCGGCCTACGAGCAGTACTTC.

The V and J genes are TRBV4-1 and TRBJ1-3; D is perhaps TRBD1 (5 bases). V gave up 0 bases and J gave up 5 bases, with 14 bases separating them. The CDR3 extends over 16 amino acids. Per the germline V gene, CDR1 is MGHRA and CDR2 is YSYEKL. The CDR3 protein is CASSQDGTILRNTIYF. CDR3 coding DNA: TGCGCCAGCAGCCAAGACGGGACTATATTGCGAAACACCATATATTTT.

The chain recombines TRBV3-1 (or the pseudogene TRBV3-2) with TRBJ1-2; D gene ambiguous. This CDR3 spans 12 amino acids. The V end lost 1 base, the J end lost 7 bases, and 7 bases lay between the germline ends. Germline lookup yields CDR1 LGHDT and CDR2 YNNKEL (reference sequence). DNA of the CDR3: TGTGCCAGCAGCCAAGGGGGTGGTGGCTACACCTTC. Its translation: CASSQGGGGYTF.

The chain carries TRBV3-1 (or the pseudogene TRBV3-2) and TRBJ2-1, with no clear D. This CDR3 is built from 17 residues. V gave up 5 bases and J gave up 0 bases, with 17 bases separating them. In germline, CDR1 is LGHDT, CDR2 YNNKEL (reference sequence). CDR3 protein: CASSSAAWMSSYNEQFF. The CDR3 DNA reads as TGTGCCAGCAGCTCCGCCGCGTGGATGAGCTCCTACAATGAGCAGTTCTTC.

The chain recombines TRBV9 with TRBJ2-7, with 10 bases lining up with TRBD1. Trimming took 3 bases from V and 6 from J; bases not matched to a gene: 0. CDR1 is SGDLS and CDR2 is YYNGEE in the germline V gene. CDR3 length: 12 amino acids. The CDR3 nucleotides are TGTGCCAGCAGCGGGGACAGGGGCGAGCAGTACTTC. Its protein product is CASSGDRGEQYF.

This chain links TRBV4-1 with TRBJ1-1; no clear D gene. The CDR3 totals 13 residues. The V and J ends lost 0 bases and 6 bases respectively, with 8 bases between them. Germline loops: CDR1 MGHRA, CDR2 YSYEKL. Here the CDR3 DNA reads TGCGCCAGCAGCCAAGAAGGGTGGTCTGAAGCTTTCTTT. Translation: CASSQEGWSEAFF.

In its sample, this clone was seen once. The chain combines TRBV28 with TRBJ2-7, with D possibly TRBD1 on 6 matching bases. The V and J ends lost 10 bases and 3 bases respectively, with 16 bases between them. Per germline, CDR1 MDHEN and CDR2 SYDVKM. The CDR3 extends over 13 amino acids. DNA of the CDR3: TGTGCCAATTCCCGGGGACAAGGCTACGAGCAGTACTTC. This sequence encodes CANSRGQGYEQYF. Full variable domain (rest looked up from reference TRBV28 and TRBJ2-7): DVKVTQSSRYLVKRTGEKVFLECVQDMDHENMFWYRQDPGLGLRLIYFSYDVKMKEKGDIPEGYSVSREKKERFSLILESASTNQTSMYLCANSRGQGYEQYFGPGTRLTVT.

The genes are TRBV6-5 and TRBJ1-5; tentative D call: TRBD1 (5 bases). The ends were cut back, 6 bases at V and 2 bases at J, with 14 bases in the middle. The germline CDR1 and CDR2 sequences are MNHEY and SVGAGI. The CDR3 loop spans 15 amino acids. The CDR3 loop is CASSDTGTGNQPQHF. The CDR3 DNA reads TGTGCCAGCAGCGACACTGGGACTGGCAATCAGCCCCAGCATTTT.

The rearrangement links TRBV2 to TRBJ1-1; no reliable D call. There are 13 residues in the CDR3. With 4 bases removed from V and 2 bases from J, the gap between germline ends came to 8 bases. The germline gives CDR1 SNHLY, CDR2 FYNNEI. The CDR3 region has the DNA TGTGCCAGCAGTGTAGGGCCCAACACTGAAGCTTTCTTT. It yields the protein CASSVGPNTEAFF. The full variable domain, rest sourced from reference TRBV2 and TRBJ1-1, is EPEVTQTPSHQVTQMGQEVILRCVPISNHLYFYWYRQILGQKVEFLVSFYNNEISEKSEIFDDQFSVERPDGSNFTLKIRSTKLEDSAMYFCASSVGPNTEAFFGQGTRLTVV.

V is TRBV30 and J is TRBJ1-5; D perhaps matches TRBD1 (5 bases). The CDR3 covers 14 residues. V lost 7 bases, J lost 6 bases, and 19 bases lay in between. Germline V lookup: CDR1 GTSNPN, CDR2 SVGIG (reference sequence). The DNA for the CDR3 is TGTGCCTTTTCTCCAGGGACTTCAGGTCAGCCCCAGCATTTT. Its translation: CAFSPGTSGQPQHF. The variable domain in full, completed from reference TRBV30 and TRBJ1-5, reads SQTIHQWPATLVQPVGSPLSLECTVEGTSNPNLYWYRQAAGRGLQLLFYSVGIGQISSEVPQNLSASRPQDRQFILSSKKLLLSDSGFYLCAFSPGTSGQPQHFGDGTRLSIL.

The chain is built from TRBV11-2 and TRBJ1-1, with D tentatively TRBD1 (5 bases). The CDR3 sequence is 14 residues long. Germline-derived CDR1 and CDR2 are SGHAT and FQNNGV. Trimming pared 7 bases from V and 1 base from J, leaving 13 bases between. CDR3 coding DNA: TGTGCCAGCACCTCAGGGATTCCGAACACTGAAGCTTTCTTT. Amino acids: CASTSGIPNTEAFF. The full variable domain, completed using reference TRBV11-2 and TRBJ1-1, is EAGVAQSPRYKIIEKRQSVAFWCNPISGHATLYWYQQILGQGPKLLIQFQNNGVVDDSQLPKDRFSAERLKGVDSTLKIQPAKLEDSAVYLCASTSGIPNTEAFFGQGTRLTVV.

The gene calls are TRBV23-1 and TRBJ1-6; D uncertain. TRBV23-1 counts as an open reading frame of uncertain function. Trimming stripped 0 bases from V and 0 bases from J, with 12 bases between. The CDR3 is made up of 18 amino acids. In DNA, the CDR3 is TGCGCCAGCAGTCAATCCCCATTAACCAGCTCCTATAATTCACCCCTCCACTTT. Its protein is CASSQSPLTSSYNSPLHF.

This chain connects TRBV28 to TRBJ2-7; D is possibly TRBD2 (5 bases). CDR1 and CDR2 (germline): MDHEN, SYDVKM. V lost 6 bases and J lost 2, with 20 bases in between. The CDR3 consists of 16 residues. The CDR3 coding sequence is TGTGCCAGCAGCCCCACCGTGGGGAAGGAGGCCTACGAGCAGTACTTC. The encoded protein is CASSPTVGKEAYEQYF.

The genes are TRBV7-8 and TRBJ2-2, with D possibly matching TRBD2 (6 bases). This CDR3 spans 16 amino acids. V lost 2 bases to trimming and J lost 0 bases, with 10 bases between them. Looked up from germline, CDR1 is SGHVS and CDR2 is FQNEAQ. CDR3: CASSLPSGPNTGELFF. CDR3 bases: TGTGCCAGCAGCTTACCAAGCGGGCCGAACACCGGGGAGCTGTTTTTT.

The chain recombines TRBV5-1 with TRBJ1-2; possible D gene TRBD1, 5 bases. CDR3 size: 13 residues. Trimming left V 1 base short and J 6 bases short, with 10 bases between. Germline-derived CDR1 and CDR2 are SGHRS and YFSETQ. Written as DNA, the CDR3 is TGCGCCAGCAGCTTGAACGGGGCAGATGGCTACACCTTC. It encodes CASSLNGADGYTF. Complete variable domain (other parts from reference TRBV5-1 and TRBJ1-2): KAGVTQTPRYLIKTRGQQVTLSCSPISGHRSVSWYQQTPGQGLQFLFEYFSETQRNKGNFPGRFSGRQFSNSRSEMNVSTLELGDSALYLCASSLNGADGYTFGSGTRLTVV.

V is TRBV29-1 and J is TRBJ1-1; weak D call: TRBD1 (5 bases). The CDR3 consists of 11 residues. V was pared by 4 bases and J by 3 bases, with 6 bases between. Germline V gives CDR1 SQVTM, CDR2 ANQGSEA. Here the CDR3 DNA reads TGCAGCGTTGGAGGGGACACTGAAGCTTTCTTT. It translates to CSVGGDTEAFF.

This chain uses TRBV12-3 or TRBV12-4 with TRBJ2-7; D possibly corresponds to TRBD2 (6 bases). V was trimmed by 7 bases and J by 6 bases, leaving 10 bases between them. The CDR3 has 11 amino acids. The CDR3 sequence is CASTRGGEQYF. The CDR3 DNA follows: TGTGCCAGCACACGGGGAGGCGAGCAGTACTTC.

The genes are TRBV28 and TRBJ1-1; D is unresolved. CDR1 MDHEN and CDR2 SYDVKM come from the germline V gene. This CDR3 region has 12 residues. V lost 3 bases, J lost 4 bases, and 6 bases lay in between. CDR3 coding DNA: TGTGCCAGCAGTTTGGTTATCACTGAAGCTTTCTTT. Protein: CASSLVITEAFF.

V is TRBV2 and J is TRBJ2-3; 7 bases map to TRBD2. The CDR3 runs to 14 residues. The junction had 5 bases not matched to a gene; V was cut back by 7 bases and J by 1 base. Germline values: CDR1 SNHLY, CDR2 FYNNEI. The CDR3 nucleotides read TGTGCCAGCAATACAGCGGGGCGCACAGATACGCAGTATTTT. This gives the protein CASNTAGRTDTQYF.